Listed here are 4 T cell receptor beta chains from one sample, sequenced in a study of cytomegalovirus exposure and HLA in healthy donors. Use of 60 Vbeta and 13 Jbeta primers characterized the PCR. Generated by immunoSEQ multiplex PCR, the TCRdb table keeps only in-frame clones and is missing some. The table lists 110,000 or so clones, 67% of them singletons. Sequenced sample: PBMCs. The receptor set was obtained from a man between 18 and 35 years old in good health and CMV-seropositive.

V gene TRBV7-2 combines with J gene TRBJ1-6; D perhaps matches TRBD1 (6 bases). V gave up 1 base and J gave up 2 bases, with 12 bases separating them. CDR1 and CDR2 (germline): SGHTA, FQGNSA. The CDR3 loop spans 17 amino acids. CDR3 coding DNA: TGTGCCAGCAGCTTAGATCTCAGGGGTACCTATAATTCACCCCTCCACTTT. This translates into CASSLDLRGTYNSPLHF.

The chain has TRBV7-9 and TRBJ1-1; possibly TRBD1 for D (6 bases). The CDR3 spans 14 residues. Germline CDR1 and CDR2: SEHNR and FQNEAQ (reference sequence). V lost 5 bases and J 7 bases, leaving 17 bases between the germline ends. CDR3: CASSLLGTRSEAFF. The CDR3 nucleotides read TGTGCCAGCAGCCTACTTGGGACACGGAGTGAAGCTTTCTTT.

The chain employs TRBV27 and TRBJ1-2; 7 bases map to TRBD1. V lost 6 bases, J lost 4 bases, and 11 bases stayed unmatched. This CDR3 region has 15 residues. Germline V gene data show CDR1 as MNHEY and CDR2 as SMNVEV (reference sequence). The CDR3 region is CASRNQGGAGYGYTF. The CDR3 DNA follows: TGTGCCAGCAGAAACCAAGGGGGCGCCGGCTATGGCTACACCTTC.

The chain couples TRBV18 to TRBJ1-6; 8 positions agree with TRBD1. The CDR3 has 16 residues. Germline loops: CDR1 KGHSH, CDR2 LQKENI. J was trimmed by 4 bases and V by 2 bases; bases with no gene match: 4. The CDR3 protein is CASSPGGQAYNSPLHF. Written as DNA, the CDR3 is TGTGCCAGCTCACCAGGGGGACAGGCATATAATTCACCCCTCCACTTT.